The clone carrying this T cell receptor beta chain was seen once. Anti-CD4 multisort beads removed cells negatively, then anti-CD8 beads positively selected CD8+ T cells. This specimen belongs to a study of relationships among human T cell subsets. V was pared by 4 bases and J by 6 bases, with 13 bases of the junction left unmatched. The germline V gene has CDR1 MDHEN and CDR2 SYDVKM. The CDR3 loop spans 16 amino acids. TCR alpha and beta CDR3s were amplified from mRNA by semiquantitative ARM-PCR. In ARM-PCR, communal superprimers followed tagged nested gene-specific primers for exponential amplification. Before the second round, exonuclease removed the nested primers. MiXCR was run by TCRdb on the multiplex PCR reads, yielding one entry per CDR3 protein. The sample includes some 5,400 distinct CDR3 sequences, about 59% seen only once; the top ten take 57%.

The clonotype originates from a man aged 35-49 years in good health. Material for sequencing was CD8+ T cells sorted from blood. The chain recombines TRBV28 with TRBJ1-1; the match to TRBD1 covers 8 bases. The CDR3 DNA is TGTGCCAGCAGTTCACCACAGGGGGAATATATTTCTGAAGCTTTCTTT. Protein: CASSSPQGEYISEAFF.